This T cell receptor (beta chain) appears in the sequencing data of a study of T-cell reconstitution after alpha-beta-depleted transplantation in children. Findings of the study overall: Fresh T-cell production supplied most of the T-cell counts and diversity seen one year after transplant. Where some patients showed high TCRbeta diversity at day 60, it came from recipient T cells and thymic progenitors that had survived.

Concerning this clonotype itself: Its target is not known.

As it was prepared, the TCRbeta library received unique molecular identifiers. Using its own MiXCR run on the PCR reads, TCRdb lists one record per CDR3 protein. The table has about 980,000 distinct CDR3 sequences, 25% to 30% seen once. Germline V CDR1 and CDR2: MGHDK, SYGVNS. Trimming pared 7 bases from V and 0 bases from J, leaving 16 bases between. The CDR3 extends over 16 amino acids. The chain is built from TRBV25-1 and TRBJ1-3; D may be TRBD1 (5 bases). The source is a boy younger than two who had a stem cell transplant for SCID, so the T cells may come from the graft donor. Material: PBMCs, mostly from graft donor cells, obtained 360 days after TCRalphabeta/CD19-depleted stem cell transplant. CDR3 region: CASMSLTGHSGNTIYF. The CDR3 region has the DNA TGTGCCAGCATGTCTCTCACGGGGCACTCTGGAAACACCATATATTTT.